The next 30 T cell receptor beta chains were all read from a single sample in a study of blood T cell repertoires in COVID-19. Measured with immunoSEQ multiplex PCR; TCRdb has only the in-frame clones, and not every one. The sample lists around 160,000 clones; approximately 75% were seen once. Sequencing was performed on peripheral blood. The receptors stem from a human donor in a cohort sampled during active COVID-19.

This chain uses TRBV10-2 with TRBJ1-2, with D unresolved. In germline, CDR1 is WSHSY, CDR2 SAAADI. This CDR3 has 13 amino acids. Trimming cost V 0 bases and J 6 bases, with 8 bases left between them. This CDR3 reads CASSESSTDGYTF. The DNA for the CDR3 is TGCGCCAGCAGTGAGTCGAGTACAGATGGCTACACCTTC.

This clone was seen repeatedly, ten times or more. The chain employs TRBV29-1 and TRBJ2-2, with TRBD2 identical over 8 bases. J was trimmed by 0 bases and V by 4 bases; bases with no gene match: 16. The CDR3 runs to 19 residues. Per the germline V gene, CDR1 is SQVTM and CDR2 is ANQGSEA. CDR3 protein: CSVGAVPSPTSANTGELFF. The CDR3 DNA follows: TGCAGCGTTGGGGCGGTCCCCTCCCCGACTAGCGCGAACACCGGGGAGCTGTTTTTT.

V gene TRBV4-1 combines with J gene TRBJ2-7; TRBD1 matches 8 bases. Trimming removed 4 bases from V and 2 bases from J; junction bases left unmatched: 1. The germline V gene encodes CDR1 MGHRA and CDR2 YSYEKL. The CDR3 is 13 residues long. The CDR3 region has the DNA TGCGCCAGCAGCCCGACAGGGGCCTACGAGCAGTACTTC. Amino acids: CASSPTGAYEQYF.

The genes are TRBV29-1 and TRBJ1-1, with 8 bases identical to TRBD1. The ends lost 5 bases at V and 2 bases at J; junction bases unmatched: 19. The CDR3 extends over 18 amino acids. Germline assignment: CDR1 SQVTM and CDR2 ANQGSEA. The CDR3 loop reads CSVIEYGTGQLINTEAFF. The DNA for the CDR3 is TGCAGCGTTATTGAATACGGGACAGGACAGCTTATTAACACTGAAGCTTTCTTT.

This chain joins TRBV9 and TRBJ2-7, with 8 bases fitting TRBD1. Losses at the gene ends were 6 bases for V and 3 bases for J; bases not matched to a gene: 5. The CDR3 runs 13 residues. Looked up from germline, CDR1 is SGDLS and CDR2 is YYNGEE. This CDR3 is CASNSGGNYEQYF. The CDR3 DNA reads TGTGCCAGCAATTCAGGGGGCAACTACGAGCAGTACTTC.

This clone was picked up a small number of times. The J gene is TRBJ1-5, the V gene TRBV5-4; TRBD1 matches at 7 bases. The CDR3 contains 13 residues. J gave up 7 bases and V 4 bases, and 5 bases lay outside the gene matches. The V gene's germline CDR1 is SGHNT and CDR2 YYREEE (reference sequence). The CDR3 region has the DNA TGTGCCAGCAGCCAGGGACAGCGACAGCCCCAGCATTTT. Translated, it gives CASSQGQRQPQHF.

The rearrangement uses TRBV6-4 and TRBJ1-2; D is ambiguous. This CDR3 comprises 14 residues. V was trimmed by 2 bases and J by 4 bases, leaving 11 bases between them. Germline assignment: CDR1 MRHNA and CDR2 SNTAGT. This CDR3 reads CASSDRLTPYGYTF. CDR3 nucleotide sequence: TGTGCCAGCAGTGACCGGTTAACCCCCTATGGCTACACCTTC.

This chain links TRBV12-3 or TRBV12-4 with TRBJ1-1; D uncertain. The V end was cut by 2 bases, the J end by 2 bases, with 6 bases between. CDR3 length equals 13 residues. The CDR3 bases are TGTGCCAGCAGTTTAAACAGAAACACTGAAGCTTTCTTT. Translating it yields CASSLNRNTEAFF.

The chain links TRBV2 to TRBJ2-7; D gene unclear. CDR1 is SNHLY and CDR2 is FYNNEI in the germline V gene. V lost 4 bases and J 3 bases, leaving 7 bases between the germline ends. The CDR3 is made up of 12 amino acids. Here the CDR3 reads CASSGQFYEQYF. CDR3 nucleotides: TGTGCCAGCAGTGGGCAGTTCTACGAGCAGTACTTC.

The V call is TRBV4-3, the J call TRBJ2-2; D unclear. V lost 0 bases and J lost 5, with 4 bases in between. The CDR3 loop spans 13 amino acids. Germline assignment: CDR1 LGHNA and CDR2 YSLEER. In DNA form, the CDR3 reads TGCGCCAGCAGCCAAGATCTGACCGGGGAGCTGTTTTTT. This translates into CASSQDLTGELFF.

The table lists this clone with a few counts. The V and J genes are TRBV19 and TRBJ1-5; D is ambiguous. The CDR3 runs 16 residues. V was pared by 3 bases and J by 0 bases, with 12 bases between. In germline, CDR1 is LNHDA, CDR2 SQIVND (reference sequence). The CDR3 is CASSMSGGVSNQPQHF. The CDR3 nucleotides are TGTGCCAGTAGTATGTCTGGAGGCGTTAGCAATCAGCCCCAGCATTTT.

The table lists this clone with many counts. The V and J genes are TRBV15 and TRBJ2-7; 9 bases fit TRBD1. This CDR3 is 16 amino acids long. Germline CDR1 is LNHNV and CDR2 is YYDKDF (reference sequence). V trimming: 3 bases; J trimming: 3 bases; junction bases outside the gene matches: 9. The CDR3 protein is CATSSPRDRAFYEQYF. For the CDR3, the DNA is TGTGCCACCAGCAGTCCGCGGGACAGGGCTTTCTACGAGCAGTACTTC.

The rearrangement uses TRBV30 and TRBJ2-4; weak D call: TRBD2 (5 bases). In germline, CDR1 is GTSNPN, CDR2 SVGIG (reference sequence). The V gene lost 5 bases and the J gene lost 4 bases, with 12 bases spanning the gap. The CDR3 contains 13 residues. The CDR3 protein is CAWEGEGKNIQYF. The CDR3 DNA follows: TGTGCCTGGGAAGGAGAGGGTAAAAACATTCAGTACTTC.

This chain links TRBV2 with TRBJ2-3; possibly TRBD2 for D (7 bases). The CDR3 contains 13 residues. V lost 6 bases to trimming and J lost 5 bases, with 12 bases between them. Germline loops: CDR1 SNHLY, CDR2 FYNNEI. The CDR3: CASRDGGQDTQYF. The CDR3 DNA reads TGTGCCAGCAGGGACGGGGGGCAAGATACGCAGTATTTT.

There are many counts of this clone. This chain uses TRBV29-1 with TRBJ1-4; D ambiguous. The V end lost 6 bases, the J end lost 4 bases, and 12 bases lay between the germline ends. The CDR3 length is 13 residues. Germline-derived CDR1 and CDR2 are SQVTM and ANQGSEA. CDR3 in DNA: TGCAGCGTAACGGAGGGCCGTAATGAAAAACTGTTTTTT. Translation: CSVTEGRNEKLFF.

The chain recombines TRBV24-1 with TRBJ2-5; 9 nucleotides match TRBD1. Germline CDR1 and CDR2: KGHDR and SFDVKD. The length of the CDR3 is 13 residues. Losses at the gene ends were 5 bases for V and 8 bases for J; bases not matched to a gene: 5. CDR3 loop: CATSGDRAPTQYF. The CDR3 nucleotides read TGTGCCACCAGTGGGGACAGGGCCCCTACCCAGTACTTC.

V and J are TRBV7-8 and TRBJ2-3, with 12 bases matching TRBD2. Germline-derived CDR1 and CDR2 are SGHVS and FQNEAQ. Losses at the gene ends were 5 bases for V and 0 bases for J; bases not matched to a gene: 3. This CDR3 contains 16 residues. The CDR3 DNA follows: TGTGCCAGCAGCCCGGGGACTAGCGGGAGCACAGATACGCAGTATTTT. It is translated as CASSPGTSGSTDTQYF.

The rearrangement joins TRBV10-3 to TRBJ1-1, with TRBD1 as a possible D gene (5 bases). Deletions cut 10 bases from V and 2 bases from J, with 14 bases between. Germline-derived CDR1 and CDR2 are ENHRY and SYGVKD. This CDR3 comprises 13 residues. Here the CDR3 reads CATREGTNTEAFF. CDR3 in DNA: TGTGCCACCCGGGAGGGGACCAACACTGAAGCTTTCTTT.

V is TRBV6-5 and J is TRBJ1-2; D may be TRBD1 (6 bases). Germline-derived CDR1 and CDR2 are MNHEY and SVGAGI. With 6 bases removed from V and 4 bases from J, the gap between germline ends came to 18 bases. The CDR3 sequence is 15 residues long. CDR3 sequence reads: CASSLTGSDRYGYTF. The CDR3 DNA is TGTGCCAGCAGCTTAACAGGGAGTGATCGCTATGGCTACACCTTC.

This clone was counted only a few times. The V and J genes are TRBV7-8 and TRBJ1-6; 9 nucleotides agree with TRBD1. The length of the CDR3 is 15 residues. Germline assignment: CDR1 SGHVS and CDR2 FQNEAQ. Trimming cost V 5 bases and J 9 bases; bases outside gene matches: 8. Here the CDR3 reads CASSRLGQGGSPLHF. The CDR3 DNA is TGTGCCAGCAGCCGACTGGGACAGGGAGGTTCACCCCTCCACTTT.

The chain employs TRBV19 and TRBJ2-7; D gene ambiguous. Trimming removed 5 bases at V and 3 bases at J, with 11 bases between. Germline V gene lookup returns CDR1 LNHDA and CDR2 SQIVND (reference sequence). This CDR3 has 13 residues. CDR3 residues: CASSDPPGYEQYF. The CDR3 DNA reads TGTGCCAGTAGTGATCCCCCGGGCTACGAGCAGTACTTC.

CDR3 protein: CASSTGGYNEQFF. CDR3 DNA sequence: TGCGCCAGCAGTACAGGGGGGTACAATGAGCAGTTCTTC. The V gene is TRBV10-1, the J gene TRBJ2-1; 8 bases are shared with TRBD1. Germline CDR1 and CDR2: WNHNN and SYGVQD (reference sequence). The CDR3 contains 13 residues. J was trimmed by 4 bases and V by 5 bases; bases with no gene match: 1.

This sequence joins TRBV5-8 and TRBJ2-1, with 8 bases fitting TRBD2. Looked up from germline, CDR1 is SGHTS and CDR2 is YDEGEE. V lost 4 bases, J lost 7 bases, and 13 bases stayed unmatched. The CDR3 is 16 amino acids. The CDR3 spells CASSPPRAGAGNEQFF. In DNA, the CDR3 is TGTGCCAGCAGCCCCCCCCGAGCGGGAGCTGGTAATGAGCAGTTCTTC.

This chain connects TRBV5-5 to TRBJ1-2, with TRBD1 as a possible D gene (5 bases). Germline CDR1 reads SGHKS; CDR2 reads YYEKEE (reference sequence). This CDR3 is built from 15 residues. V lost 0 bases, J lost 2 bases, and 11 bases lay in between. CDR3 DNA: TGTGCCAGCAGCTTGGATGTGGGGCCAAACTATGGCTACACCTTC. Its translation: CASSLDVGPNYGYTF.

V gene TRBV27 combines with J gene TRBJ1-2; 8 bases are a match to TRBD1. In germline, CDR1 is MNHEY, CDR2 SMNVEV (reference sequence). Trimming at V came to 4 bases and at J to 8 bases, leaving 9 bases not matched to a gene. The CDR3 spans 14 residues. CDR3 sequence (DNA): TGTGCCAGCAGTTCCCCCTGGGCAGGGGGCGGCTACACCTTC. Protein product: CASSSPWAGGGYTF.

This chain links TRBV4-3 with TRBJ2-2; D ambiguous. This CDR3 has 14 amino acids. The V and J ends lost 3 bases and 2 bases respectively, with 7 bases between them. Per the germline V gene, CDR1 is LGHNA and CDR2 is YSLEER. The CDR3 DNA follows: TGCGCCAGCAGCCAGGCGGATAACACCGGGGAGCTGTTTTTT. This translates into CASSQADNTGELFF.

This clone was recorded once. The J gene is TRBJ1-5, the V gene TRBV6-2 or TRBV6-3; 9 bases fit TRBD1. Germline values: CDR1 MNHEY, CDR2 SVGEGT. Germline trimming cut 6 bases from V and 2 bases from J; bases unmatched to any gene: 11. This CDR3 contains 17 residues. The CDR3: CASSRPGTGKGNQPQHF. CDR3 DNA sequence: TGTGCCAGCAGCCGGCCCGGGACAGGGAAGGGCAATCAGCCCCAGCATTTT.

CDR3 nucleotides: TGTGCCAGCTCACTTAGCGGGGGGGCCTATGAGCAGTTCTTC. It translates to CASSLSGGAYEQFF. The J gene is TRBJ2-1, the V gene TRBV18, with 11 bases fitting TRBD2. This CDR3 region has 14 residues. The germline CDR1 and CDR2 sequences are KGHSH and LQKENI. The V gene end was trimmed by 4 bases and the J gene end by 8 bases; junction bases not matched to a gene: 4. The full variable domain, completed using reference TRBV18 and TRBJ2-1, is NAGVMQNPRHLVRRRGQEARLRCSPMKGHSHVYWYRQLPEEGLKFMVYLQKENIIDESGMPKERFSAEFPKEGPSILRIQQVVRGDSAAYFCASSLSGGAYEQFFGPGTRLTVL.

The chain has TRBV19 and TRBJ1-5; no reliable D call. The germline V gene has CDR1 LNHDA and CDR2 SQIVND (reference sequence). Trimming left V 1 base short and J 9 bases short, with 13 bases between. The length of the CDR3 is 14 residues. This CDR3 reads CASSIVGAPGPQHF. The CDR3 DNA reads as TGTGCCAGTAGTATAGTGGGAGCCCCCGGGCCCCAGCATTTT.

The chain employs TRBV4-3 and TRBJ2-7; D is undetermined. Germline assignment: CDR1 LGHNA and CDR2 YSLEER. V dropped 1 base and J dropped 6 bases, with 16 bases sitting between them. The CDR3 has 15 residues. CDR3 sequence (DNA): TGCGCCAGCAGCCAAGCAAATAACAGCCCGCTCGAGCAGTACTTC. Protein sequence: CASSQANNSPLEQYF.